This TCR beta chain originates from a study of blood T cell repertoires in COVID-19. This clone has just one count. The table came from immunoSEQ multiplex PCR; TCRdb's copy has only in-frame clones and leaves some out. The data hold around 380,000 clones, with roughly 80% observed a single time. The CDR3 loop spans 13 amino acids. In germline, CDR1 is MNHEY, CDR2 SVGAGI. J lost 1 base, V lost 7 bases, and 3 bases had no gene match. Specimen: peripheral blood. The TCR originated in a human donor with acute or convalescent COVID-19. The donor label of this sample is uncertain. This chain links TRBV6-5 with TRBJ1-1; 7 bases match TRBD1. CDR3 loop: CASKGATNTEAFF. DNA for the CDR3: TGTGCCAGCAAGGGGGCCACGAACACTGAAGCTTTCTTT.